A single sample gave rise to the 32 T cell receptor beta chains below, sequenced in a study of shared clonotypes between healthy human individuals (dated by TCRdb to about 2020). The library was built by means of the immunoSEQ multiplex PCR assay. The table was pulled from immuneACCESS by TCRdb, which kept in-frame rearrangements only. Such tables lose some clones; where checked, under half of the loss comes from unresolved V genes, and the rest has no known cause. This sample comprises about 1,500,000 clones, roughly 97% of them detected only once. The leading ten clones occupy 0.95% to 1.5% of the sample. The sequenced sample consisted of naive CD4+ T cells sorted from blood. What the cell subset or site label conveys for this sample: CD45RA+ positively selected. The receptors were gathered from a man aged 30 to 45 in good health.

The chain combines TRBV6-5 with TRBJ2-1, with D hard to call. Trimming took 5 bases from V and 4 from J, leaving 9 bases between them. The CDR3 loop spans 13 amino acids. Germline V CDR1 and CDR2: MNHEY, SVGAGI. This chain's CDR3 is CASSPPGYNEQFF. In DNA form, the CDR3 reads TGTGCCAGCAGTCCCCCTGGGTACAATGAGCAGTTCTTC.

Of note for this clone: This sample also contains other DNA sequences that code for the same CDR3. The chain joins TRBV18 to TRBJ2-5; TRBD1 matches at 8 bases. This CDR3 region has 14 residues. CDR1 is KGHSH and CDR2 is LQKENI in the germline V gene. Trimming at V came to 4 bases and at J to 2 bases, leaving 3 bases not matched to a gene. CDR3 loop: CASSLDRGQETQYF. The DNA of the CDR3 is TGTGCCAGCTCACTAGACAGGGGTCAAGAGACCCAGTACTTC.

V and J are TRBV6-5 and TRBJ2-7; TRBD2 matches 8 bases. Germline V gene sequence: CDR1 MNHEY, CDR2 SVGAGI. V gave up 5 bases and J gave up 1 base; unmatched junction bases: 7. The CDR3 has 15 residues. The CDR3 here is CASSREAGVSYEQYF. In DNA form, the CDR3 reads TGTGCCAGCAGTAGGGAAGCGGGAGTGTCCTACGAGCAGTACTTC.

The rearrangement links TRBV7-3 to TRBJ1-3, with D tentatively TRBD1 (6 bases). The CDR3 length is 15 residues. Trimming pared 2 bases from V and 4 bases from J, leaving 12 bases between. Germline CDR1 is SGHTA and CDR2 is FQGTGA. The CDR3 sequence: CASSLRTGFGNTIYF. The CDR3 bases are TGTGCCAGCAGCTTACGAACAGGGTTCGGAAACACCATATATTTT.

Notes on this clone: The junction departs from germline at one end; a sequencing error may be responsible. The chain has TRBV7-6 and TRBJ2-5; 7 nucleotides align to TRBD2. The CDR3 spans 13 residues. In germline, CDR1 is SGHVS, CDR2 FNYEAQ. The CDR3 sequence is CASSLADQETQYF. The CDR3 nucleotides are TGTGCCAGCAGCCTAGCGGATCAAGAGACCCAGTACTTC.

This rearrangement joins TRBV7-8 to TRBJ2-3; D not resolved. Per the germline V gene, CDR1 is SGHVS and CDR2 is FQNEAQ. The CDR3 runs to 14 residues. V dropped 0 bases and J dropped 6 bases, with 10 bases sitting between them. CDR3 sequence reads: CASSLAPPRDTQYF. CDR3 DNA sequence: TGTGCCAGCAGCTTAGCTCCACCCCGGGATACGCAGTATTTT.

CDR3 nucleotide sequence: TGTGCCAGCAGGGAAAGCCGGACAGGGTCAGTGGATACGCAGTATTTT. Protein: CASRESRTGSVDTQYF. The V gene is TRBV6-1, the J gene TRBJ2-3, with 8 bases identical to TRBD1. The CDR3 has 16 residues. The germline V gene encodes CDR1 MNHNS and CDR2 SASEGT. The J segment lost 6 bases and the V segment lost 6 bases, leaving 14 bases of the junction unmatched.

DNA of the CDR3: TGTGCCAGCAGCGACGCGTCCAGGTACGAGCAGTACTTC. Residues: CASSDASRYEQYF. This chain joins TRBV6-1 and TRBJ2-7, with no clear D. Germline V lookup: CDR1 MNHNS, CDR2 SASEGT. The CDR3 extends over 13 amino acids. V was pared by 6 bases and J by 4 bases, with 13 bases between.

V gene TRBV28 combines with J gene TRBJ2-2; 9 bases agree with TRBD2. Trimming cost V 8 bases and J 6 bases; bases outside gene matches: 1. The CDR3 consists of 12 residues. Germline CDR1 and CDR2: MDHEN and SYDVKM. CDR3 bases: TGTGCCAGCCGACTAGCGGCCGGGGAGCTGTTTTTT. Translated, it gives CASRLAAGELFF.

As regards this clone: Other DNA sequences from this sample encode an identical CDR3 as well. This sequence joins TRBV5-1 and TRBJ1-4, with D unresolved. Germline V gene sequence: CDR1 SGHRS, CDR2 YFSETQ. This CDR3 has 12 amino acids. Trimming took off 1 base at V and 8 bases at J, with 6 bases between the two ends. DNA of the CDR3: TGCGCCAGCAGCTTGAATCGCGAAAAACTGTTTTTT. Amino acids: CASSLNREKLFF.

As to this clone: Other nucleotide sequences in the sample specify the same CDR3. The V call is TRBV9, the J call TRBJ2-3; D unclear. The V gene's germline CDR1 is SGDLS and CDR2 YYNGEE. The CDR3 runs to 12 residues. V dropped 0 bases and J dropped 3 bases, with 2 bases sitting between them. The CDR3 sequence: CASSVVTDTQYF. CDR3 DNA: TGTGCCAGCAGCGTAGTTACAGATACGCAGTATTTT.

The V call is TRBV28, the J call TRBJ1-1; weak D call: TRBD1 (5 bases). The germline V gene has CDR1 MDHEN and CDR2 SYDVKM. Trimming left V 3 bases short and J 5 bases short, with 10 bases between. The CDR3 has 13 amino acids. The CDR3 DNA reads as TGTGCCAGCAGTTTCGCAGGGTTTACTGAAGCTTTCTTT. Translation gives CASSFAGFTEAFF.

J is TRBJ2-1 and V is TRBV18; D might be TRBD1 (6 bases). V gave up 3 bases and J gave up 8 bases, with 17 bases separating them. Germline V gene lookup returns CDR1 KGHSH and CDR2 LQKENI. The CDR3 totals 15 residues. CDR3 amino acids: CASSPAYRDGYEQFF. The CDR3 region has the DNA TGTGCCAGCTCACCCGCTTACAGGGATGGCTATGAGCAGTTCTTC.

The J gene is TRBJ2-2, the V gene TRBV7-6, with D perhaps TRBD2 (5 bases). Trimming removed 2 bases from V and 6 bases from J, with 13 bases in between. CDR3 length equals 15 residues. Looked up from germline, CDR1 is SGHVS and CDR2 is FNYEAQ. The CDR3 loop reads CASSLFGGSAGELFF. As DNA, the CDR3 is TGTGCCAGCAGCTTATTCGGTGGGAGCGCCGGGGAGCTGTTTTTT.

This sequence joins TRBV29-1 and TRBJ2-7, with 11 bases fitting TRBD1. This CDR3 comprises 13 residues. The V gene's germline CDR1 is SQVTM and CDR2 ANQGSEA. After removal of 7 bases from V and 4 bases from J, the junction contained 6 bases not matched to a gene. The CDR3, as DNA: TGCAGCGCCACCGGGACAGGGGGTTACGAGCAGTACTTC. It is translated as CSATGTGGYEQYF.

J is TRBJ2-7 and V is TRBV11-2; 14 nucleotides agree with TRBD2. Germline-derived CDR1 and CDR2 are SGHAT and FQNNGV. Losses at the gene ends were 3 bases for V and 0 bases for J; bases not matched to a gene: 1. The CDR3 spans 16 residues. This CDR3 reads CASSFGTSGSSYEQYF. CDR3 nucleotide sequence: TGTGCCAGCAGCTTCGGGACTAGCGGGAGCTCCTACGAGCAGTACTTC.

The chain uses TRBV2 and TRBJ2-7; D is unresolved. V was trimmed by 3 bases and J by 4 bases, leaving 16 bases between them. This CDR3 region has 15 residues. Per the germline V gene, CDR1 is SNHLY and CDR2 is FYNNEI. CDR3 sequence reads: CASSEEGRFGYEQYF. The DNA for the CDR3 is TGTGCCAGCAGTGAGGAAGGGCGGTTTGGTTACGAGCAGTACTTC.

The chain couples TRBV5-1 to TRBJ2-1, with D maybe TRBD2 (5 bases). Germline lookup yields CDR1 SGHRS and CDR2 YFSETQ. V gave up 4 bases and J gave up 9 bases, with 23 bases separating them. The length of the CDR3 is 16 residues. CDR3 DNA: TGCGCCAGCAGCCCCCAGGTTGGGCGGACTGAGGTTGAGCAGTTCTTC. As protein: CASSPQVGRTEVEQFF.

This sequence joins TRBV9 and TRBJ2-1; D is perhaps TRBD2 (6 bases). Trimming cost V 4 bases and J 5 bases, with 25 bases left between them. The germline V gene has CDR1 SGDLS and CDR2 YYNGEE. This CDR3 spans 18 amino acids. For the CDR3, the DNA is TGTGCCAGCAGCTCCCGGCCGACTAGTCTGTTCGGGGACAATGAGCAGTTCTTC. It yields the protein CASSSRPTSLFGDNEQFF.

The chain has TRBV4-2 and TRBJ1-5, with 7 bases aligning to TRBD1. Germline CDR1 is LGHNA and CDR2 is YNFKEQ. There are 18 residues in the CDR3. V dropped 0 bases and J dropped 4; count of bases not matched to a gene: 12. Here the CDR3 reads CASSQEGSILQGNQPQHF. CDR3 in DNA: TGTGCCAGCAGCCAAGAGGGGTCAATATTACAGGGGAATCAGCCCCAGCATTTT.

The sample holds one count of this clone. The J gene is TRBJ2-1, the V gene TRBV7-8; no clear D. Between the trimmed V and J ends, which lost 1 base and 5 bases, there was a span of 12 bases. The V gene's germline CDR1 is SGHVS and CDR2 FQNEAQ. The CDR3 has 15 residues. Written as DNA, the CDR3 is TGTGCCAGCAGCTTAGAGGACCAGTGGAACAATGAGCAGTTCTTC. This sequence encodes CASSLEDQWNNEQFF.

The V gene is TRBV29-1, the J gene TRBJ2-1; 11 bases match TRBD2. The germline gives CDR1 SQVTM, CDR2 ANQGSEA. The V and J ends lost 6 bases and 2 bases, in that order; junction bases with no gene match: 3. CDR3 length: 14 amino acids. CDR3 protein: CSVLSGRAYNEQFF. The CDR3 DNA is TGCAGCGTACTTAGCGGGAGGGCCTACAATGAGCAGTTCTTC.

This clone was picked up a small number of times. This rearrangement joins TRBV10-1 to TRBJ2-3, with unresolved D. The CDR3 loop spans 11 amino acids. Trimming left V 3 bases short and J 5 bases short, with 3 bases between. Germline V CDR1 and CDR2: WNHNN, SYGVQD (reference sequence). This CDR3 is CASSELDTQYF. The CDR3 coding sequence is TGCGCCAGCAGTGAATTAGATACGCAGTATTTT.

The chain couples TRBV13 to TRBJ2-7, with 7 positions matching TRBD2. The CDR3 contains 14 residues. Germline assignment: CDR1 PRHDT and CDR2 FYEKMQ (reference sequence). Losses at the gene ends were 5 bases for V and 2 bases for J; bases not matched to a gene: 6. CDR3 sequence: CASSRGTKTYEQYF. Here the CDR3 DNA reads TGTGCCAGCAGCCGCGGGACTAAGACCTACGAGCAGTACTTC. Filled out from reference TRBV13 and TRBJ2-7, the complete variable domain reads AAGVIQSPRHLIKEKRETATLKCYPIPRHDTVYWYQQGPGQDPQFLISFYEKMQSDKGSIPDRFSAQQFSDYHSELNMSSLELGDSALYFCASSRGTKTYEQYFGPGTRLTVT.

The chain carries TRBV5-1 and TRBJ2-1; 12 bases map to TRBD2. J was trimmed by 6 bases and V by 3 bases; bases with no gene match: 13. This CDR3 is built from 18 residues. Germline values: CDR1 SGHRS, CDR2 YFSETQ. The CDR3 is CASSWNSPTSGSVNEQFF. In nucleotides, the CDR3 is TGCGCCAGCAGCTGGAACTCACCGACTAGCGGGAGTGTCAATGAGCAGTTCTTC.

The genes are TRBV11-3 and TRBJ2-1, with D unclear. CDR1 and CDR2 (germline): SGHNT, YENEEA. The CDR3 loop spans 13 amino acids. V gave up 2 bases and J gave up 4 bases, with 6 bases separating them. The CDR3 loop is CASSLTQYNEQFF. DNA of the CDR3: TGTGCCAGCAGCTTAACACAATACAATGAGCAGTTCTTC.

The J gene is TRBJ2-5, the V gene TRBV6-5; unclear D gene. From germline, CDR1 is MNHEY and CDR2 SVGAGI. Trimming removed 0 bases at V and 1 base at J, with 9 bases between. The CDR3 spans 15 residues. CDR3 region: CASSYSGKPQETQYF. CDR3 sequence (DNA): TGTGCCAGCAGTTACTCGGGCAAGCCCCAAGAGACCCAGTACTTC.

Regarding this clone: The identical CDR3 is also encoded by other nucleotide sequences in the sample. The rearrangement joins TRBV9 to TRBJ2-7; D unclear. The length of the CDR3 is 13 residues. Germline values: CDR1 SGDLS, CDR2 YYNGEE. V was clipped by 3 bases and J by 0 bases, with 7 bases between them. CDR3 protein: CASSGGSSYEQYF. The CDR3 DNA sequence: TGTGCCAGCAGCGGAGGATCCTCCTACGAGCAGTACTTC.

The V call is TRBV5-1, the J call TRBJ1-1; TRBD1 is a possible D gene (5 bases). The CDR3 extends over 14 amino acids. Germline V lookup: CDR1 SGHRS, CDR2 YFSETQ. Trimming removed 5 bases from V and 3 bases from J, with 14 bases in between. The CDR3 is CASRIRDGYTEAFF. DNA of the CDR3: TGCGCCAGCAGGATCAGGGACGGGTACACTGAAGCTTTCTTT.

The V call is TRBV5-4, the J call TRBJ2-7; TRBD2 matches 9 bases. V was pared by 3 bases and J by 7 bases, with 5 bases of the junction left unmatched. CDR1 is SGHNT and CDR2 is YYREEE in the germline V gene (reference sequence). CDR3 length: 13 residues. CDR3: CASSYGGRVEQYF. In DNA form, the CDR3 reads TGTGCCAGCAGCTACGGCGGGAGGGTGGAGCAGTACTTC.

This clone appeared a few times. This chain joins TRBV18 and TRBJ1-4, with 7 bases that match TRBD1. V shed 8 bases and J 3 bases; nucleotides not matched to a gene: 3. CDR3 length: 13 amino acids. The germline V gene encodes CDR1 KGHSH and CDR2 LQKENI. The CDR3, as DNA: TGTGCCAGCCACGGACAGGCTAATGAAAAACTGTTTTTT. Its translation: CASHGQANEKLFF.

For the CDR3, the DNA is TGTGCCAGCAGTGGAGGTAGCCTGCGCACCGGGGAGCTGTTTTTT. Translated: CASSGGSLRTGELFF. This sequence joins TRBV2 and TRBJ2-2; D remains ambiguous. Between the trimmed V and J ends, which lost 4 bases and 4 bases, there was a span of 13 bases. This CDR3 is built from 15 residues. The germline V gene has CDR1 SNHLY and CDR2 FYNNEI.